This T cell receptor (beta chain) was identified in a study of blood T cell repertoires in COVID-19. Study-level information: The cDNA or gDNA used as material had been derived from T cells, B-cell-depleted T cells, or PBMCs.

This clone was found once. Method: immunoSEQ multiplex PCR; TCRdb's copy keeps in-frame clones and lacks some. Here the sample spans fewer than 350,000 clones, approximately 86% being singletons. This CDR3 has 13 amino acids. V was trimmed by 0 bases and J by 7 bases, leaving 11 bases between them. Germline CDR1 is SGHDT and CDR2 is YYEEEE. Sequencing was performed on peripheral blood. The receptor was derived from a man aged 35 to 55 with active or convalescent COVID-19. V usage is TRBV5-6 and J usage is TRBJ2-7; D is unclear. The CDR3: CASSLGSLKEQYF. DNA of the CDR3: TGTGCCAGCAGCTTGGGTTCACTGAAGGAGCAGTACTTC. The entire variable domain, with the rest obtained from reference TRBV5-6 and TRBJ2-7, is as follows: DAGVTQSPTHLIKTRGQQVTLRCSPKSGHDTVSWYQQALGQGPQFIFQYYEEEERQRGNFPDRFSGHQFPNYSSELNVNALLLGDSALYLCASSLGSLKEQYFGPGTRLTVT.